This T cell receptor beta chain was profiled in a study of CD8 T cells in ankylosing spondylitis. Study-level points and caveats: With a CD8+ phenotype, disease-linked clones were relatively rare in peripheral blood. There was reportedly significant enrichment of clones that were disease-linked in matched ankylosing spondylitis synovial fluid. Seemingly characteristic of ankylosing spondylitis blood was a TCR beta motif consisting of about 8 highly homologous variants. A subset of motif variants has previously been described in the synovial fluid and blood of reactive arthritis.

Quantitative 5'-RACE with molecular barcodes generated TCR beta libraries. TCRdb independently ran MiXCR on the 5' RACE reads; one entry per CDR3 protein. The sample lists some 330,000 distinct CDR3 sequences, approximately 8% seen once, with approximately 14% in the top ten. The table lists this clonotype with many counts. Its antigen remains unidentified. Sequenced: blood, either unsorted or a sorted T cell fraction (not recorded which). This clonotype originated in a male donor with ankylosing spondylitis.

CDR3 nucleotide sequence: TGCAGCGCCGGGGGAGGAGGGGAGACCCAGTACTTC. Translated: CSAGGGGETQYF. This chain joins TRBV29-1 and TRBJ2-5, with D possibly being TRBD2 (6 bases). Germline V gives CDR1 SQVTM, CDR2 ANQGSEA. The V end was cut by 7 bases, the J end by 5 bases, with 14 bases between. The CDR3 consists of 12 residues.